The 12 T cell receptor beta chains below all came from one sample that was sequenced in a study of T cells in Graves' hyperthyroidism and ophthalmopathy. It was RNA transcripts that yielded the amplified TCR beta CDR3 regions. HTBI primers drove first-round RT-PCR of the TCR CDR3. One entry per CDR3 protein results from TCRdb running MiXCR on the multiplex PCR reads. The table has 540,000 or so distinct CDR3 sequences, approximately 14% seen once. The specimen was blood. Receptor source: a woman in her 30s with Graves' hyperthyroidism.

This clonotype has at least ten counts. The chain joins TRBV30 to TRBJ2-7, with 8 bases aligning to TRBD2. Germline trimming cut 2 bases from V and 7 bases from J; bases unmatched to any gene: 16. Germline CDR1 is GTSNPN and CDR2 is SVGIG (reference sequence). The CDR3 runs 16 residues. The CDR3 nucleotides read TGTGCCTGGAGTCTGGGAGCGGGGGTCGTTTCTGGGGAGCAGTACTTC. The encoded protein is CAWSLGAGVVSGEQYF.

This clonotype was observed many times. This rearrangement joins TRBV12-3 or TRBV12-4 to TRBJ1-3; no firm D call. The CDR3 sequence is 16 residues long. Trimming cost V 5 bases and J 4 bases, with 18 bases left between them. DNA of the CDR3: TGTGCCAGCAGTGTACGGGCTGGTGGCGGAGGAAACACCATATATTTT. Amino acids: CASSVRAGGGGNTIYF.

The CDR3 here is CSARGGAVNSNQPQHF. The CDR3 DNA follows: TGCAGTGCTAGGGGGGGGGCGGTTAATAGCAATCAGCCCCAGCATTTT. The chain carries TRBV20-1 and TRBJ1-5, with D possibly matching TRBD1 (6 bases). Trimming left V 3 bases short and J 0 bases short, with 15 bases between. The CDR3 is made up of 16 amino acids. Germline-derived CDR1 and CDR2 are DFQATT and SNEGSKA (reference sequence).

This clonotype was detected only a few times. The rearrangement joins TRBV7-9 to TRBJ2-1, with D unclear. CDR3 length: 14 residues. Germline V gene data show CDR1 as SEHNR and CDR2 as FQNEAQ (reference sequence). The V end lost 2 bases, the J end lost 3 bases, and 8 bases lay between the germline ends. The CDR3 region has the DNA TGTGCCAGCAGCTTATTCCCGGACTACAATGAGCAGTTCTTC. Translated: CASSLFPDYNEQFF.

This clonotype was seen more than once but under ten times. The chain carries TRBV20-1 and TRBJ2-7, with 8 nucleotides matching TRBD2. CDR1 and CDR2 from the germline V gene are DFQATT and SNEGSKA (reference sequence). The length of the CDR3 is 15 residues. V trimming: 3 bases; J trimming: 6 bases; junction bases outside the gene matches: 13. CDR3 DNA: TGCAGTGCTAGTGCCGGGACTAGTGATTCCGGCGAGCAGTACTTC. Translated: CSASAGTSDSGEQYF.

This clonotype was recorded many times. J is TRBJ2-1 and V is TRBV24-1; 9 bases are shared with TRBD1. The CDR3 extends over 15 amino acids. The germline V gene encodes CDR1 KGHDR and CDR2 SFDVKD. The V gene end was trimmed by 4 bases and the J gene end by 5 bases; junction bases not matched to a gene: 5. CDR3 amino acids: CATSETGGNDNEQFF. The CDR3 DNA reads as TGTGCCACCAGTGAGACAGGGGGGAACGACAATGAGCAGTTCTTC.

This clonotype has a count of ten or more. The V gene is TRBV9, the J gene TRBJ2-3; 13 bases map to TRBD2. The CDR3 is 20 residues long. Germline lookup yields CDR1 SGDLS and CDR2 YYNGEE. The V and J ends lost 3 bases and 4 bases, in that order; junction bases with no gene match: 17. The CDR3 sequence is CASSAYGTSGTSGAADTQYF. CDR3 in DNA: TGTGCCAGCAGCGCCTATGGGACTAGCGGGACCAGTGGAGCCGCAGATACGCAGTATTTT.

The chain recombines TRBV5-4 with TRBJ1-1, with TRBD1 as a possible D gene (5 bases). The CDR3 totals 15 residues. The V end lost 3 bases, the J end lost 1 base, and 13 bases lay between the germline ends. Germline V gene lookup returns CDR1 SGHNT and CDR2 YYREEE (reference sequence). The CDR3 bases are TGTGCCAGCAGCTCGGGGACCGACGGGAACACTGAAGCTTTCTTT. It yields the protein CASSSGTDGNTEAFF.

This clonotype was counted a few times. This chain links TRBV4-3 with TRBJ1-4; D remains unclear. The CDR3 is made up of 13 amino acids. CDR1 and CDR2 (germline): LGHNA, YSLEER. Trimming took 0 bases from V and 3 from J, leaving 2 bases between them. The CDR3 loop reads CASSQEPNEKLFF. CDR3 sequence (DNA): TGCGCCAGCAGCCAAGAGCCTAATGAAAAACTGTTTTTT.

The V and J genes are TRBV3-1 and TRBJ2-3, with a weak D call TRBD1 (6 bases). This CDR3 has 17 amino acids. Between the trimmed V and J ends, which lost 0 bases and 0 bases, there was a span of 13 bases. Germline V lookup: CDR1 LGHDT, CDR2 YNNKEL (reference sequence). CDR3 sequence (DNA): TGTGCCAGCAGCCAAGATCGGGGACACATTAGCACAGATACGCAGTATTTT. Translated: CASSQDRGHISTDTQYF.

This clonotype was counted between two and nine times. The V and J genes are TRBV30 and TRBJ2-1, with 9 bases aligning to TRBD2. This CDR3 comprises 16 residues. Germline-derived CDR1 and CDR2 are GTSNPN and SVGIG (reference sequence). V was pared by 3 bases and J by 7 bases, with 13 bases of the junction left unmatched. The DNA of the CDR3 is TGTGCCTGGAGGGCCCGGCTAGCGGGATTACTGAATGAGCAGTTCTTC. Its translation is CAWRARLAGLLNEQFF.

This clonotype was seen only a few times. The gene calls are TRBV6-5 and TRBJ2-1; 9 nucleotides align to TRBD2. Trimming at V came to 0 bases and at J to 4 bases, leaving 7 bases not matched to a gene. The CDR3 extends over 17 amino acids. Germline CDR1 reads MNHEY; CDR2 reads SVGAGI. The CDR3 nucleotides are TGTGCCAGCAGTTACTCGCTAGCGGGGTTTATTTACAATGAGCAGTTCTTC. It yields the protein CASSYSLAGFIYNEQFF.